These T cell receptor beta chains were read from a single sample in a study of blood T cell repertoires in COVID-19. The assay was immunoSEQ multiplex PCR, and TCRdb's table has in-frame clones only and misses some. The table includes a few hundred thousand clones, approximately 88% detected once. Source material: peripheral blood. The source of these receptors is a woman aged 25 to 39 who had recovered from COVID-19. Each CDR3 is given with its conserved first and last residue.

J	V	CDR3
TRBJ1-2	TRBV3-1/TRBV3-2	CASSPDSQYGYTF
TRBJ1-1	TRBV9	CASSVAGRGTEAFF
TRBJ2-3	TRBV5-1	CASSWGLAGVRSTDTQYF
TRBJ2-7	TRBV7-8	CASSLRTGYEQYF
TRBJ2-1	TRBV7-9	CASSPIGAEQFF
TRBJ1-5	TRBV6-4	CASSDSGGVQPQHF
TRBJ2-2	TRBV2	CASRLSQGDGTGELFF
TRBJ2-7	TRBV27	CATSPGGHYEQYF
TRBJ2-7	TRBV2	CASSKTGTGYEQYF
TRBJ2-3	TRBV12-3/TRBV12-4	CASSLGTDTQYF
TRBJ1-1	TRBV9	CASSVALIDRGNTEAFF
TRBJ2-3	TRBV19	CASKSGTTDTQYF
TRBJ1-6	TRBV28	CASSLGTGGSPLHF
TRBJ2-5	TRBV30	CAWSVLDREYF
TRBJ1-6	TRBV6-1	CASSETGAYNSPLHF
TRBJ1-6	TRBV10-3	CAISESRGPGHNSPLHF
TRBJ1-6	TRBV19	CASSKAGEIPNSPLHF
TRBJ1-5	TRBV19	CASSTEPGKPQHF
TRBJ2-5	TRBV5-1	CASSYRQGWEETQYF
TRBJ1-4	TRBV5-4	CASSLRTGVDEKLFF
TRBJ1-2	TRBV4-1	CASSQDKELRGYTF
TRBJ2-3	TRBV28	CASSRASKGAGASTDTQYF
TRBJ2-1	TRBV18	CASSPLKSGYNEQFF
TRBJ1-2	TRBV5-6	CASNRARVNYGYTF
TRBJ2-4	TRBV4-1	CASSRLQGENIQYF
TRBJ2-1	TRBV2	CASSGQGGTYNEQFF
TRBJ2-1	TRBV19	CASSIATGSTYNEQFF
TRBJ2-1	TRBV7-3	CASSSGYNEQFF
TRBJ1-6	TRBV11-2	CASSPLTGGYSPLHF
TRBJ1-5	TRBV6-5	CASSWDRYQPQHF
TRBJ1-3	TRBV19	CASSIMFLDSPGNTIYF
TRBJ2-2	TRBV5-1	CASSLTSLLTGELFF
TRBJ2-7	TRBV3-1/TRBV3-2	CASSQGPSGVYEQYF
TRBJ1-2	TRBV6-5	CASSYSTGQGYGYTF
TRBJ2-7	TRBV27	CASREKGYGSYEQYF
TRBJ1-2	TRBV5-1	CASSAGDFYGYTF
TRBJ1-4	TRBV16	CASSHPGRQTNEKLFF
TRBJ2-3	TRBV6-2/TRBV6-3	CASSYQESDTQYF
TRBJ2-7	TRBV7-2	CASTGDSFEQYF
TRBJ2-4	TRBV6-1	CASSEAMGQGYIQYF
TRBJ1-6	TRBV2	CASSRDRDVGSPLHF
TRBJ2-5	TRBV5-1	CASSLEASGEETQYF
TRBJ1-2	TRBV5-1	CASSLAGDYGYTF
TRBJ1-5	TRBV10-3	CAISVSRGDQPQHF
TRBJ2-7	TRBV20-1	CSASILPGQGSYEQYF
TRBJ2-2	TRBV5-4	CASSFGQPRSGELFF
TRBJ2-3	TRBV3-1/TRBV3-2	CASSPRGGPSTDTQYF
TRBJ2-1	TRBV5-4	CASSATGQGAKIANEQFF
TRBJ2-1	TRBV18	CASSPGQGAYNEQFF
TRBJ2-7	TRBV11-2	CASSLAARGSSYEQYF
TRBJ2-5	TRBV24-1	CATSEPGQETQYF
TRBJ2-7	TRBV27	CASRRSTGPTYEQYF